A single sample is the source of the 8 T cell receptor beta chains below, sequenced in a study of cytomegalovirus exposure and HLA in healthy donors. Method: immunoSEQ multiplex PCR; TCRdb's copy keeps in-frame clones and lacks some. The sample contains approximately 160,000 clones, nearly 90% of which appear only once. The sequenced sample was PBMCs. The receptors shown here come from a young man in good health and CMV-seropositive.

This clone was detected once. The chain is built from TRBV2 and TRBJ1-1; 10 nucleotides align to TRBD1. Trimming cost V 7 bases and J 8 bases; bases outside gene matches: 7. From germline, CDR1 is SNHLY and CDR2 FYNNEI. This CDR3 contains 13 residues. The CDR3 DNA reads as TGTGCCAGCACCGGGACAGGGGTAGTAGAAGCTTTCTTT. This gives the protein CASTGTGVVEAFF.

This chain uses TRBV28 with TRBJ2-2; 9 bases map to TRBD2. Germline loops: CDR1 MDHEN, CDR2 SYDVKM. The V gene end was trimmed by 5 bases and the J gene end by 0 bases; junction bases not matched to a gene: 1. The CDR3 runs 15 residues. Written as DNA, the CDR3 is TGTGCCAGCAGTGTAGCGGGAGCGAACACCGGGGAGCTGTTTTTT. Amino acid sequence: CASSVAGANTGELFF.

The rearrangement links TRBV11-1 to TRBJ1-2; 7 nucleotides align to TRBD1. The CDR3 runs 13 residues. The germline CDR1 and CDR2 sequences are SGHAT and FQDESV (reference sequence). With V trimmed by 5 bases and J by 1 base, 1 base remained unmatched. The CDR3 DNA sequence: TGTGCCAGCAGCCGGGACAGTAACTATGGCTACACCTTC. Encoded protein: CASSRDSNYGYTF.

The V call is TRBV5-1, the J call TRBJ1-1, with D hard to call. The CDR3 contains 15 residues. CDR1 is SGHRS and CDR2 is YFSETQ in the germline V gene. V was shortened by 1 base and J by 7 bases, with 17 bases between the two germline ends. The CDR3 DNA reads TGCGCCAGCAGCTTGCGGACTGGTGGGGAAGGTGAAGCTTTCTTT. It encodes CASSLRTGGEGEAFF.

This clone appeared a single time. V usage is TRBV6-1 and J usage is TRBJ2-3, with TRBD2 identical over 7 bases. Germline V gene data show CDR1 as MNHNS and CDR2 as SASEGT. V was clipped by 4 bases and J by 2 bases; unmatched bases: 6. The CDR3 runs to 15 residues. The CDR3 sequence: CASSGQRDPTDTQYF. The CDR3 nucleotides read TGTGCCAGCAGTGGACAGCGGGACCCCACAGATACGCAGTATTTT.

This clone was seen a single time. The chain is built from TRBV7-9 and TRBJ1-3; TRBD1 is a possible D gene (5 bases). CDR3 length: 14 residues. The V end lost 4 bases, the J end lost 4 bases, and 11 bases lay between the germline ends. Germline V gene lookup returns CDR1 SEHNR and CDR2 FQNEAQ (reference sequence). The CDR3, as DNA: TGTGCCAGCAGCTCCCTCAAGGGGGGAAACACCATATATTTT. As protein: CASSSLKGGNTIYF.

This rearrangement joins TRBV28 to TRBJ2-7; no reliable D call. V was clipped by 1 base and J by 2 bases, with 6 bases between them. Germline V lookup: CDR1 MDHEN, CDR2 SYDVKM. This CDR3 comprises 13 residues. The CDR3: CASSLSAPYEQYF. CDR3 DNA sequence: TGTGCCAGCAGTTTATCCGCGCCCTACGAGCAGTACTTC.

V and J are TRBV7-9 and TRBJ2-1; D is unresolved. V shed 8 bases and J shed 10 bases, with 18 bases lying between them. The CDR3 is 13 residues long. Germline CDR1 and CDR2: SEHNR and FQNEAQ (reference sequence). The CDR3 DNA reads TGTGCCAGCGATAAGAGGCCCAATCCGGAGCAGTTCTTC. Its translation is CASDKRPNPEQFF.